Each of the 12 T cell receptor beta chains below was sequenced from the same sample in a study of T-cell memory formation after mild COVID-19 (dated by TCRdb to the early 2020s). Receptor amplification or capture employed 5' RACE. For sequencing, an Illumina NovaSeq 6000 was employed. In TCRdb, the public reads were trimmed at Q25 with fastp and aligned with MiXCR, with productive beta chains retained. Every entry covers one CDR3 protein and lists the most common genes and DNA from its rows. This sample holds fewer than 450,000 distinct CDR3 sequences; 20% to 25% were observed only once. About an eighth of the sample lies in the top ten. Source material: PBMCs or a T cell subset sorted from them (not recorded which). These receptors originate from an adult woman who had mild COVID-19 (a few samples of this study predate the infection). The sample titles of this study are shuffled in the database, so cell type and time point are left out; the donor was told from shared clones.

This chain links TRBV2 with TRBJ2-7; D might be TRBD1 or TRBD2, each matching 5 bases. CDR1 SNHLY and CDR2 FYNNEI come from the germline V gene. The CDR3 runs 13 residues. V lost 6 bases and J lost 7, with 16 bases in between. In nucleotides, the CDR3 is TGTGCCAGCAGGGGGACGGTCCTGGGAGAGCAGTACTTC. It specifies CASRGTVLGEQYF.

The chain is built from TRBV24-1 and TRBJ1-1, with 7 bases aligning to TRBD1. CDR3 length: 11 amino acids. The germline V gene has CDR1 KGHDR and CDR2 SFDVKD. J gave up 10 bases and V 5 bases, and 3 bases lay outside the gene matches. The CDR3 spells CATSGTGGAFF. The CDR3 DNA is TGTGCCACCAGTGGGACAGGTGGAGCTTTCTTT.

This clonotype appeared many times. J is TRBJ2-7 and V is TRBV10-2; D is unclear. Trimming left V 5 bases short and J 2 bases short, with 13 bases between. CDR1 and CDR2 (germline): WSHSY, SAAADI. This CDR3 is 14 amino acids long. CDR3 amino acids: CASSTQAQTYEQYF. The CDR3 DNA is TGCGCCAGCAGTACTCAGGCACAGACCTACGAGCAGTACTTC.

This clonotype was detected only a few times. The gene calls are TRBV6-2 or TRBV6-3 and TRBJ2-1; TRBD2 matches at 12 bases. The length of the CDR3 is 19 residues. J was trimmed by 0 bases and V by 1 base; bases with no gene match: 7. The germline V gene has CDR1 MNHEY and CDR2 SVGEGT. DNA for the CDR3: TGTGCCAGCAGTTACTGGTCTAGCGGGAGGGTAAGCTCCTACAATGAGCAGTTCTTC. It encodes CASSYWSSGRVSSYNEQFF.

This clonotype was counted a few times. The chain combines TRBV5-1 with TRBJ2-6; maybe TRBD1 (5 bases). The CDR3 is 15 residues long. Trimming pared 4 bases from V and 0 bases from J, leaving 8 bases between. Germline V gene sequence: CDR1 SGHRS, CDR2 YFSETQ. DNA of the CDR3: TGCGCCAGCAGCCCAGACAGCTCTGGGGCCAACGTCCTGACTTTC. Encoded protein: CASSPDSSGANVLTF.

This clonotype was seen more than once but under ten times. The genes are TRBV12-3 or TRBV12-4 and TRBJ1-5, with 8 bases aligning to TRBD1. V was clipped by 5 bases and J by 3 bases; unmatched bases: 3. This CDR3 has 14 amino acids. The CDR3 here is CASSPDRANQPQHF. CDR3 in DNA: TGTGCCAGCAGTCCGGACAGGGCCAATCAGCCCCAGCATTTT.

In DNA form, the CDR3 reads TGTGCCATCAGTGACCCCGGGACAGGGGGGGACCAGTACTTC. Translation: CAISDPGTGGDQYF. J is TRBJ2-5 and V is TRBV10-3; TRBD1 matches 11 bases. The CDR3 has 14 amino acids. Per the germline V gene, CDR1 is ENHRY and CDR2 is SYGVKD. V shed 3 bases and J 10 bases; nucleotides not matched to a gene: 7.

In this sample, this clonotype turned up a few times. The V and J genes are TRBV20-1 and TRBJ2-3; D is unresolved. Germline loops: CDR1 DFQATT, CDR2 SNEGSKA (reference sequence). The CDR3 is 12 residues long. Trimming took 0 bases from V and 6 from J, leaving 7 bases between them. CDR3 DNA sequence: TGCAGTGCTAGAGATAACAGCGATACGCAGTATTTT. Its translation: CSARDNSDTQYF.

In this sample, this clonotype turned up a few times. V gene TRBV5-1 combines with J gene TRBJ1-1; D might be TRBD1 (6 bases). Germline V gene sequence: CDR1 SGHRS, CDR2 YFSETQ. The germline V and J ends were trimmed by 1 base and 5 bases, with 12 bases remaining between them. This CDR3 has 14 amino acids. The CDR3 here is CASSLRAGETEAFF. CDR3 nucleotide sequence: TGCGCCAGCAGCTTGAGGGCAGGGGAAACTGAAGCTTTCTTT.

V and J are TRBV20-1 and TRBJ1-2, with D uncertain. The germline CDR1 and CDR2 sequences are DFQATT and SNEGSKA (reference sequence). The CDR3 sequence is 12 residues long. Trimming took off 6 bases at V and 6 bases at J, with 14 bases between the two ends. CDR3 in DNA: TGCAGTGCAAAGACTAGGCAGGATGGCTACACCTTC. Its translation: CSAKTRQDGYTF.

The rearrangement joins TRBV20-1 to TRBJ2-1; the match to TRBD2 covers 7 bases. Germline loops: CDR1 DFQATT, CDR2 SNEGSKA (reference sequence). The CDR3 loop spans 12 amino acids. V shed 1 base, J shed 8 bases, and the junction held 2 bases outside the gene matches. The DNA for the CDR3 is TGCAGTGCTAGAGGACTAGCCCATGAGCAGTTCTTC. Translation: CSARGLAHEQFF.

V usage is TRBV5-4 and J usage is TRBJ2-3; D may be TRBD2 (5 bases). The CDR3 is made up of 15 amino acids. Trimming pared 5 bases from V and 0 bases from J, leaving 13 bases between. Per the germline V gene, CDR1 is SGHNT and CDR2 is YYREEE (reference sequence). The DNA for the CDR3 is TGTGCCAGCAGGGATTTCGGGGTTAGCACAGATACGCAGTATTTT. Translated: CASRDFGVSTDTQYF.